This T cell receptor (beta chain) was sequenced for a study of CD8 T cells in Susac syndrome. CDR3 length: 14 residues. From germline, CDR1 is MGHRA and CDR2 YSYEKL. The V end was cut by 2 bases, the J end by 0 bases, with 4 bases between. The RNA, roughly 0.5 to 1 ug, was put through reverse transcription using random hexamers. MiXCR, applied by TCRdb to the immunoSEQ multiplex PCR reads, yields one record per CDR3 protein. Of 250,000 or so distinct CDR3 sequences detected, 80% to 95% appear once; the ten largest clones hold less than 0.075%. Sequencing was done on a sample of CD4+ T cells from PBMCs. The source is a human donor with multiple sclerosis. The J gene is TRBJ1-4, the V gene TRBV4-1; no clear D. CDR3 bases: TGCGCCAGCAGCCAACGGGCAACTAATGAAAAACTGTTTTTT. It yields the protein CASSQRATNEKLFF.